The 29 T cell receptor beta chains below come from one sample, sequenced in a study of post-analysis software for immune sequencing data. These receptors lack a known antigen. TCR beta libraries were prepared from cDNA with unique molecular identifiers. TCRdb reanalysed the PCR reads using MiXCR and keeps one entry per CDR3 protein. The table records around 500,000 distinct CDR3 sequences, around 31% of them present only once. Notes on the study in general: Four or five TRBV segments, TRBV5-6, TRBV5-1 and TRBV20-1 among them, were found more frequent in patients than controls.

Sequencing was done on a sample of blood. The receptors derive from a girl aged 2-17 years with multiple sclerosis.

The gene calls are TRBV6-5 and TRBJ1-5, with TRBD1 as a possible D gene (5 bases). The CDR3 contains 14 residues. V was clipped by 4 bases and J by 7 bases, with 14 bases between them. Germline CDR1 and CDR2: MNHEY and SVGAGI. The CDR3 DNA sequence: TGTGCCAGCAGTTCGAACGCACGGGGGCAGCCCCAGCATTTT. Amino acids: CASSSNARGQPQHF.

The chain has TRBV3-1 and TRBJ2-1, with D hard to call. Trimming shortened V by 4 bases and J by 2 bases, and 9 bases separated the two germline ends. Germline CDR1 is LGHDT and CDR2 is YNNKEL (reference sequence). The CDR3 totals 14 residues. The CDR3 loop reads CASSPDHPYNEQFF. In DNA, the CDR3 is TGTGCCAGCAGCCCGGACCACCCCTACAATGAGCAGTTCTTC.

The gene calls are TRBV5-1 and TRBJ2-5, with 9 bases matching TRBD1. CDR1 SGHRS and CDR2 YFSETQ come from the germline V gene. After removal of 3 bases from V and 5 bases from J, the junction contained 11 bases not matched to a gene. The length of the CDR3 is 16 residues. The CDR3 protein is CASSSGQGSMSETQYF. DNA for the CDR3: TGCGCCAGCAGCTCAGGACAGGGGTCGATGTCGGAGACCCAGTACTTC.

This clonotype was seen more than once but under ten times. The V and J genes are TRBV7-2 and TRBJ1-6, with D possibly being TRBD1 (6 bases). V lost 4 bases, J lost 5 bases, and 9 bases lay in between. CDR1 is SGHTA, CDR2 FQGNSA, per germline. The CDR3 has 14 amino acids. CDR3 bases: TGTGCCAGCAGCTGGGACACAGATAATTCACCCCTCCACTTT. Protein sequence: CASSWDTDNSPLHF.

The chain couples TRBV15 to TRBJ1-4; the match to TRBD1 covers 10 bases. The germline V gene encodes CDR1 LNHNV and CDR2 YYDKDF (reference sequence). Unmatched junction bases numbered 3, after V lost 2 bases and J lost 6 bases. This CDR3 is 15 amino acids long. The CDR3 DNA follows: TGTGCCACCAGCAGAACCGGACAGGGGGATGAAAAACTGTTTTTT. Translation gives CATSRTGQGDEKLFF.

The chain is built from TRBV27 and TRBJ2-2; 9 bases agree with TRBD1. CDR1 MNHEY and CDR2 SMNVEV come from the germline V gene (reference sequence). V gave up 3 bases and J gave up 3 bases; unmatched junction bases: 2. CDR3 size: 15 residues. CDR3 DNA sequence: TGTGCCAGCAGTTTCCGGACAGGGGACACCGGGGAGCTGTTTTTT. Translation: CASSFRTGDTGELFF.

The sample holds a few counts of this clonotype. The chain is built from TRBV6-1 and TRBJ1-5; D gene uncertain. The CDR3 runs 15 residues. Trimming took off 6 bases at V and 0 bases at J, with 12 bases between the two ends. Looked up from germline, CDR1 is MNHNS and CDR2 is SASEGT. CDR3 amino acids: CASRPRRVSNQPQHF. As DNA, the CDR3 is TGTGCCAGCAGACCTAGACGCGTTAGCAATCAGCCCCAGCATTTT.

This clonotype was seen only a few times. J is TRBJ2-4 and V is TRBV15, with TRBD2 as a possible D gene (6 bases). Germline assignment: CDR1 LNHNV and CDR2 YYDKDF (reference sequence). This CDR3 is built from 15 residues. With 1 base removed from V and 0 bases from J, the gap between germline ends came to 7 bases. For the CDR3, the DNA is TGTGCCACCAGCAGAGGGAGGGAAGCCAAAAACATTCAGTACTTC. Translation: CATSRGREAKNIQYF. Combining the CDR3 with reference TRBV15 and TRBJ2-4 gives the whole variable domain DAMVIQNPRYQVTQFGKPVTLSCSQTLNHNVMYWYQQKSSQAPKLLFHYYDKDFNNEADTPDNFQSRRPNTSFCFLDIRSPGLGDTAMYLCATSRGREAKNIQYFGAGTRLSVL.

This clonotype has just a few counts. J is TRBJ2-3 and V is TRBV29-1, with TRBD1 identical over 8 bases. V lost 6 bases to trimming and J lost 1 base; unmatched junction nucleotides: 6. Looked up from germline, CDR1 is SQVTM and CDR2 is ANQGSEA. CDR3 length equals 14 residues. CDR3 in DNA: TGCAGCGTGGCGGACAGGGTGGGCACAGATACGCAGTATTTT. Its translation: CSVADRVGTDTQYF.

In the case of this clonotype: One junction end does not reproduce the germline sequence, and a read error may be involved. The chain recombines TRBV11-2 with TRBJ2-4; D is uncertain. The CDR3 spans 16 residues. Per the germline V gene, CDR1 is SGHAT and CDR2 is FQNNGV. The DNA of the CDR3 is TGTGCCAGCAGCTTAGTCGGGTTGAAAGCCCAAAACATTCAGTACTTC. It specifies CASSLVGLKAQNIQYF.

This chain connects TRBV6-4 to TRBJ1-1; D is ambiguous. Germline loops: CDR1 MRHNA, CDR2 SNTAGT. V was shortened by 0 bases and J by 1 base, with 12 bases between the two germline ends. The CDR3 length is 16 residues. The CDR3, as DNA: TGTGCCAGCAGTGACTCGAGATTCGGGAAGAACACTGAAGCTTTCTTT. It is translated as CASSDSRFGKNTEAFF.

The chain has TRBV6-6 and TRBJ1-5; D is possibly TRBD1 (6 bases). CDR1 is MNHNY and CDR2 is SVGAGI in the germline V gene (reference sequence). This CDR3 contains 14 residues. Trimming removed 2 bases from V and 6 bases from J, with 11 bases in between. CDR3 region: CASSYGGRGQPQHF. The CDR3 DNA is TGTGCCAGCAGTTACGGGGGGCGCGGTCAGCCCCAGCATTTT.

This chain joins TRBV12-3 or TRBV12-4 and TRBJ1-6; the D gene is possibly TRBD1 (5 bases). Between the trimmed V and J ends, which lost 1 base and 0 bases, there was a span of 10 bases. CDR3 size: 17 residues. The DNA for the CDR3 is TGTGCCAGCAGTTTAGTACGACAGAGCTCCTATAATTCACCCCTCCACTTT. Amino acid sequence: CASSLVRQSSYNSPLHF.

The chain carries TRBV28 and TRBJ2-6; TRBD1 might be the D (6 bases). V was clipped by 6 bases and J by 0 bases, with 18 bases between them. This CDR3 has 18 amino acids. CDR1 is MDHEN, CDR2 SYDVKM, per germline. DNA for the CDR3: TGTGCCAGCAGGGGGCATTGGGGGCCCTCCTCTGGGGCCAACGTCCTGACTTTC. It specifies CASRGHWGPSSGANVLTF. Complete variable domain (other parts from reference TRBV28 and TRBJ2-6): DVKVTQSSRYLVKRTGEKVFLECVQDMDHENMFWYRQDPGLGLRLIYFSYDVKMKEKGDIPEGYSVSREKKERFSLILESASTNQTSMYLCASRGHWGPSSGANVLTFGAGSRLTVL.

The chain combines TRBV27 with TRBJ1-5; 7 bases are shared with TRBD1. J gave up 7 bases and V 6 bases, and 9 bases lay outside the gene matches. CDR1 is MNHEY, CDR2 SMNVEV, per germline (reference sequence). The CDR3 consists of 14 residues. The DNA for the CDR3 is TGTGCCAGCAGCCCGCGGGACAGACAACAGCCCCAGCATTTT. Translating it yields CASSPRDRQQPQHF.

This clonotype came up a few times. This chain connects TRBV25-1 to TRBJ2-3; maybe TRBD2 (6 bases). Trimming removed 3 bases from V and 5 bases from J, with 12 bases in between. The CDR3 extends over 14 amino acids. The germline V gene encodes CDR1 MGHDK and CDR2 SYGVNS. CDR3 nucleotide sequence: TGTGCCAGCAGTGAGGCAGGGAGGAGAGATACGCAGTATTTT. Its protein product is CASSEAGRRDTQYF.

In its sample, this clonotype was seen a few times. The chain recombines TRBV20-1 with TRBJ2-5; 8 bases are a match to TRBD2. Matching the DNA end better, TRBJ2-7 makes the J call doubtful. Per the germline V gene, CDR1 is DFQATT and CDR2 is SNEGSKA (reference sequence). The CDR3 runs to 16 residues. CDR3 nucleotide sequence: TGCAGTGCTAGCTTTGGCGGGGGGCTCAAAATTTACGAGCAGTACTTC. It translates to CSASFGGGLKIYEQYF.

The V and J genes are TRBV4-1 and TRBJ2-3; 12 bases are shared with TRBD2. Germline values: CDR1 MGHRA, CDR2 YSYEKL. The J segment lost 5 bases and the V segment lost 5 bases, leaving 14 bases of the junction unmatched. The CDR3 extends over 18 amino acids. The CDR3 DNA follows: TGCGCCAGCAGCGCGGCCCTAAGACTAGCGGGGGATCGAGATACGCAGTATTTT. It specifies CASSAALRLAGDRDTQYF.

The chain is built from TRBV3-1 and TRBJ2-1, with 9 bases that match TRBD2. The CDR3 totals 15 residues. Germline V gene data show CDR1 as LGHDT and CDR2 as YNNKEL (reference sequence). V gave up 4 bases and J gave up 8 bases; unmatched junction bases: 9. CDR3 sequence reads: CASSLGGGAVDEQFF. As DNA, the CDR3 is TGTGCCAGCAGCCTTGGCGGGGGGGCCGTCGATGAGCAGTTCTTC.

This clonotype was detected a few times. The rearrangement joins TRBV2 to TRBJ2-3; D not resolved. CDR1 and CDR2 from the germline V gene are SNHLY and FYNNEI. The CDR3 runs to 12 residues. Trimming pared 2 bases from V and 10 bases from J, leaving 10 bases between. CDR3: CASSESVWAQYF. Written as DNA, the CDR3 is TGTGCCAGCAGTGAATCCGTGTGGGCGCAGTATTTT.

This chain joins TRBV20-1 and TRBJ2-3; the match to TRBD2 covers 9 bases. This CDR3 region has 15 residues. Unmatched junction bases numbered 8, after V lost 3 bases and J lost 4 bases. The germline V gene has CDR1 DFQATT and CDR2 SNEGSKA (reference sequence). CDR3 coding DNA: TGCAGTGCTAGCGCGGCTAGCGGGGAGTCAGATACGCAGTATTTT. Protein sequence: CSASAASGESDTQYF.

The chain combines TRBV20-1 with TRBJ2-3; 14 bases fit TRBD2. This CDR3 has 18 residues. The junction had 10 bases not matched to a gene; V was cut back by 5 bases and J by 0 bases. CDR1 and CDR2 from the germline V gene are DFQATT and SNEGSKA (reference sequence). The CDR3 reads CSAERGLAGDMSTDTQYF. The CDR3 DNA reads as TGCAGTGCTGAACGGGGACTAGCGGGGGACATGAGCACAGATACGCAGTATTTT.

This clonotype was seen a few times. The rearrangement joins TRBV10-3 to TRBJ2-5; D is unclear. Germline V lookup: CDR1 ENHRY, CDR2 SYGVKD. The ends were cut back, 8 bases at V and 0 bases at J, with 7 bases in the middle. The CDR3 contains 12 residues. CDR3 in amino acids: CAIGSNQETQYF. Written as DNA, the CDR3 is TGTGCCATCGGGTCGAACCAAGAGACCCAGTACTTC.

This clonotype has a handful of counts. V is TRBV3-1 and J is TRBJ2-5; D remains ambiguous. Germline V gives CDR1 LGHDT, CDR2 YNNKEL (reference sequence). The germline V and J ends were trimmed by 4 bases and 5 bases, with 8 bases remaining between them. The length of the CDR3 is 12 residues. The CDR3 DNA reads TGTGCCAGCAGCCCTTCTCTGGAGACCCAGTACTTC. Its translation: CASSPSLETQYF.

The rearrangement links TRBV27 to TRBJ2-1, with a tentative D call TRBD1 (7 bases). CDR1 is MNHEY and CDR2 is SMNVEV in the germline V gene (reference sequence). The CDR3 is made up of 17 amino acids. V lost 0 bases, J lost 6 bases, and 18 bases lay in between. CDR3 region: CASSLSRGVEAFNEQFF. Written as DNA, the CDR3 is TGTGCCAGCAGTTTATCCAGGGGGGTTGAGGCTTTCAATGAGCAGTTCTTC.

This rearrangement joins TRBV7-9 to TRBJ2-1; 13 nucleotides match TRBD2. V gave up 5 bases and J gave up 9 bases; unmatched junction bases: 7. The germline V gene encodes CDR1 SEHNR and CDR2 FQNEAQ (reference sequence). This CDR3 comprises 15 residues. The CDR3 DNA follows: TGTGCCAGCAGCCAACTAGCGGGGGGGCCTGGTGAGCAGTTCTTC. Translated, it gives CASSQLAGGPGEQFF.

The chain combines TRBV12-3 or TRBV12-4 with TRBJ2-4; D gene unclear. With 6 bases removed from V and 4 bases from J, the gap between germline ends came to 13 bases. CDR3 length: 14 residues. The CDR3 loop is CASSPTEDKNIQYF. The CDR3 DNA reads as TGTGCCAGCAGCCCGACTGAGGATAAAAACATTCAGTACTTC.

This clonotype has more than one count but fewer than ten. The rearrangement uses TRBV6-5 and TRBJ1-2; TRBD1 aligns across 9 bases. Germline loops: CDR1 MNHEY, CDR2 SVGAGI. The trim removed 6 bases at V and 6 bases at J, leaving 11 bases unmatched. The CDR3 is 15 residues long. CDR3 amino acids: CASSLGQGMRHGYTF. Written as DNA, the CDR3 is TGTGCCAGCAGCTTGGGACAGGGTATGCGCCATGGCTACACCTTC.

The rearrangement links TRBV20-1 to TRBJ1-2; 9 bases match TRBD1. Trimming cost V 5 bases and J 5 bases; bases outside gene matches: 6. The CDR3 length is 13 residues. The germline gives CDR1 DFQATT, CDR2 SNEGSKA (reference sequence). CDR3 in amino acids: CSAQDRGGYGYTF. The CDR3 nucleotides are TGCAGTGCTCAGGACAGGGGAGGGTATGGCTACACCTTC.